This T cell receptor beta chain was recovered during a study of Graves' ophthalmopathy and Graves' hyperthyroidism. Germline trimming cut 3 bases from V and 1 base from J; bases unmatched to any gene: 1. This CDR3 contains 15 residues. The germline V gene has CDR1 MNHEY and CDR2 SMNVEV (reference sequence). This clonotype occurred many times. Its specificity is unknown. Other autoimmune diseases, uncontrolled infections, pregnancy or lactation led to the exclusion of patients. Regarding the study as a whole: Blood also contained most of the expanded thyroid clonotypes above 0.001 frequency.

Amplification targeted the TCR beta CDR3 regions, with RNA transcripts as the source material. First-round RT-PCR relied on HTBI primers, and a second-round multiplex PCR came next. MiXCR, run by TCRdb on the multiplex PCR reads, gives a single entry per CDR3 protein. The sample consists of under 400,000 distinct CDR3 sequences, 15% to 20% of them appearing once. Material for sequencing was peripheral blood. The sequence came from an adult man with Graves' ophthalmopathy. The chain combines TRBV27 with TRBJ2-4; 9 bases map to TRBD1. CDR3 bases: TGTGCCAGCAGTTTGGACAGGGGTGCCAAAAACATTCAGTACTTC. It is translated as CASSLDRGAKNIQYF.